These 10 T cell receptor beta chains came from one sample sequenced in a study of control samples from healthy donors and cancer patients. Data came from immunoSEQ multiplex PCR; TCRdb stores just in-frame clones and leaves some out. The sample contains about 98,000 clones, about four fifths of which appear only once. Sequenced sample: blood. These receptors came from a man between 60 and 75 years old in good health.

The V call is TRBV28, the J call TRBJ1-4; a weak D match, TRBD1 (5 bases). Germline CDR1 is MDHEN and CDR2 is SYDVKM. V gave up 4 bases and J gave up 5 bases, with 14 bases separating them. CDR3 length: 15 residues. The CDR3 reads CASSSPGPVNEKLFF. CDR3 coding DNA: TGTGCCAGCAGTTCCCCGGGACCGGTAAATGAAAAACTGTTTTTT.

The chain couples TRBV7-9 to TRBJ2-7; D is unclear. CDR3 length: 15 residues. Trimming removed 4 bases from V and 4 bases from J, with 17 bases in between. CDR1 and CDR2 (germline): SEHNR, FQNEAQ (reference sequence). As DNA, the CDR3 is TGTGCCAGCAGCTCAATAGATTTTTTCGGGTACGAGCAGTACTTC. It codes for CASSSIDFFGYEQYF.

The chain links TRBV19 to TRBJ1-2; D is undetermined. Per germline, CDR1 LNHDA and CDR2 SQIVND (reference sequence). This CDR3 is built from 15 residues. Trimming removed 3 bases from V and 5 bases from J, with 16 bases in between. In DNA form, the CDR3 reads TGTGCCAGTAGTATGGAATGGGGTCAGGTTTATGGCTACACCTTC. This gives the protein CASSMEWGQVYGYTF. The full variable domain, completed using reference TRBV19 and TRBJ1-2, is DGGITQSPKYLFRKEGQNVTLSCEQNLNHDAMYWYRQDPGQGLRLIYYSQIVNDFQKGDIAEGYSVSREKKESFPLTVTSAQKNPTAFYLCASSMEWGQVYGYTFGSGTRLTVV.

The chain combines TRBV4-2 with TRBJ1-1; 7 nucleotides align to TRBD1. The J segment lost 5 bases and the V segment lost 6 bases, leaving 15 bases of the junction unmatched. The CDR3 has 16 amino acids. Germline CDR1 reads LGHNA; CDR2 reads YNFKEQ. CDR3 in DNA: TGTGCCAGCAGTTACCTCCCAACAGGGGAATGGACTGAAGCTTTCTTT. The encoded protein is CASSYLPTGEWTEAFF.

The chain uses TRBV27 and TRBJ1-3; D not resolved. In germline, CDR1 is MNHEY, CDR2 SMNVEV (reference sequence). Trimming stripped 0 bases from V and 4 bases from J, with 10 bases between. This CDR3 contains 15 residues. CDR3 bases: TGTGCCAGCAGTTTATCGGTGGGTTCGGGAAACACCATATATTTT. Its translation: CASSLSVGSGNTIYF.

The rearrangement joins TRBV28 to TRBJ2-7, with TRBD1 matching 7 bases. Germline assignment: CDR1 MDHEN and CDR2 SYDVKM. This CDR3 contains 11 residues. After removal of 10 bases from V and 2 bases from J, the junction contained 2 bases not matched to a gene. The CDR3 is CATDRAYEQYF. The DNA for the CDR3 is TGTGCCACCGACAGGGCCTACGAGCAGTACTTC.

The CDR3 sequence: CASSQVGGTGRDTEAFF. The CDR3 nucleotides are TGTGCCAGCAGCCAAGTCGGAGGGACTGGGAGGGACACTGAAGCTTTCTTT. The chain employs TRBV4-2 and TRBJ1-1; a weak D match, TRBD1 (5 bases). V was clipped by 1 base and J by 3 bases, with 18 bases between them. Germline-derived CDR1 and CDR2 are LGHNA and YNFKEQ. CDR3 length equals 17 residues.

This sequence joins TRBV28 and TRBJ2-7; D is unclear. Germline V lookup: CDR1 MDHEN, CDR2 SYDVKM. V lost 5 bases, J lost 2 bases, and 4 bases lay in between. The CDR3 runs 11 residues. The CDR3 region is CASSQPYEQYF. CDR3 DNA sequence: TGTGCCAGCAGTCAACCCTACGAGCAGTACTTC.

The chain joins TRBV5-1 to TRBJ2-2, with 7 positions matching TRBD1. Trimming at V came to 2 bases and at J to 7 bases, leaving 8 bases not matched to a gene. The CDR3 is 15 amino acids. Looked up from germline, CDR1 is SGHRS and CDR2 is YFSETQ. The CDR3 nucleotides read TGCGCCAGCAGCTTCTCGACAGGGATGGGCGGGGAGCTGTTTTTT. Its translation is CASSFSTGMGGELFF.

A remark on this clone: Other DNA sequences in the sample encode the same CDR3. The chain uses TRBV5-1 and TRBJ2-2, with 7 bases identical to TRBD1. The V segment lost 1 base and the J segment 6 bases; nucleotides outside the gene matches: 0. Germline V CDR1 and CDR2: SGHRS, YFSETQ. The CDR3 spans 13 residues. For the CDR3, the DNA is TGCGCCAGCAGCTTGCAGGGGGCCGGGGAGCTGTTTTTT. Protein: CASSLQGAGELFF.